These T cell receptor beta chains were read from a single sample in a study of cytomegalovirus exposure and HLA in healthy donors. Clones were sequenced by immunoSEQ multiplex PCR, and TCRdb holds only the in-frame ones, with some missing. Of roughly 140,000 clones listed, about 89% were seen once; the top ten hold 3.3%. Sequencing input: PBMCs. These receptors all come from a woman between 18 and 30 years old in good health and CMV-seropositive. The CDR3 runs from the conserved cysteine through the conserved F or W. Each record gives: D gene, V gene, clone size, J gene, CDR3 protein, CDR3 DNA. A D gene is named only where the DNA matches it firmly. For some rows the clone size is stated as once, few or many, or as a class when expanded; others skip it.

>-|TRBV15|-|TRBJ1-5
CATSRAPEWNQPQHF
TGTGCCACCAGCAGAGCTCCTGAGTGGAATCAGCCCCAGCATTTT
>TRBD1|TRBV4-2|-|TRBJ2-3
CASSQDSPVFRDRARADTQYF
TGTGCCAGCAGCCAAGATTCCCCCGTTTTCCGGGACAGGGCCCGAGCAGATACGCAGTATTTT
>TRBD2|TRBV4-2|-|TRBJ2-3
CASSPSQAGAGTDTQYF
TGTGCCAGCAGCCCCAGCCAAGCGGGAGCCGGCACAGATACGCAGTATTTT
>TRBD1|TRBV30|-|TRBJ1-2
CAWSPGTGAYGYTF
TGTGCCTGGAGCCCCGGGACAGGAGCCTATGGCTACACCTTC
>TRBD2|TRBV11-3|-|TRBJ2-1
CASSLDSASGRVEQFF
TGTGCCAGCAGCTTAGATTCGGCTAGCGGGAGGGTTGAGCAGTTCTTC
>TRBD2|TRBV28|once|TRBJ2-1
CASSSLAGEQFF
TGTGCCAGCAGTTCCTTAGCGGGAGAGCAGTTCTTC
>-|TRBV28|-|TRBJ2-5
CASSFGSLQETQYF
TGTGCCAGCAGTTTTGGCTCCCTCCAAGAGACCCAGTACTTC
>TRBD2|TRBV11-2|-|TRBJ2-1
CASSSTLAGGRHNEQFF
TGTGCCAGCAGCTCTACTTTAGCGGGAGGTAGGCACAATGAGCAGTTCTTC
>TRBD2|TRBV28|-|TRBJ2-1
CASTSGGRLYNEQFF
TGTGCCAGCACCTCCGGCGGGAGATTGTACAATGAGCAGTTCTTC
>-|TRBV5-6|-|TRBJ1-5
CASSLLAGQPQHF
TGTGCCAGCAGCTTGTTAGCTGGTCAGCCCCAGCATTTT
>-|TRBV10-1|few|TRBJ2-5
CASSVGRETQYF
TGCGCCAGCAGTGTCGGCAGGGAGACCCAGTACTTC
>-|TRBV7-9|-|TRBJ1-2
CASSLIGTPGYTF
TGTGCCAGCAGCCTAATCGGGACTCCCGGCTACACCTTC
>TRBD2|TRBV7-9|once|TRBJ2-1
CASSLAPGLAGNEQFF
TGTGCCAGCAGCTTAGCCCCCGGACTAGCAGGGAATGAGCAGTTCTTC
>-|TRBV11-3|-|TRBJ1-1
CASSPEENTEAFF
TGTGCCAGCAGCCCCGAGGAGAACACTGAAGCTTTCTTT
>TRBD2|TRBV9|-|TRBJ2-7
CASSAGGLAGVSPLYEQYF
TGTGCCAGCAGCGCGGGGGGACTAGCGGGAGTATCCCCCCTCTACGAGCAGTACTTC
>TRBD2|TRBV11-1|-|TRBJ2-7
CASSPGLAGLDEQYF
TGTGCCAGCAGCCCCGGACTAGCGGGTCTCGACGAGCAGTACTTC
>-|TRBV5-1|-|TRBJ2-7
CASSPGTVSYEQYF
TGCGCCAGCAGCCCTGGGACTGTCTCCTACGAGCAGTACTTC
>-|TRBV5-4|-|TRBJ2-5
CASSLPESAGRETQYF
TGTGCCAGCAGCCTCCCTGAATCGGCGGGAAGGGAGACCCAGTACTTC
>TRBD1|TRBV5-4|-|TRBJ2-7
CASSPGTGVYEQYF
TGTGCCAGCAGCCCCGGGACAGGGGTGTACGAGCAGTACTTC
>-|TRBV25-1|-|TRBJ2-3
CASIGRGFTDTQYF
TGTGCCAGCATTGGCAGGGGATTCACAGATACGCAGTATTTT
>TRBD1|TRBV10-1|-|TRBJ2-7
CASSAGTGGAYEQYF
TGCGCCAGCAGTGCGGGGACAGGGGGCGCCTACGAGCAGTACTTC
>TRBD1|TRBV7-2|-|TRBJ1-2
CASRYDRVGGYTF
TGTGCCAGCAGATACGACAGGGTTGGTGGCTACACCTTC
>TRBD2|TRBV29-1|-|TRBJ2-1
CSVELLAGTFYNEQFF
TGCAGCGTTGAGTTGCTAGCGGGAACCTTCTACAATGAGCAGTTCTTC
>TRBD1|TRBV30|-|TRBJ1-1
CAWSDRQGFFNTEAFF
TGTGCCTGGAGTGACAGACAGGGATTTTTTAACACTGAAGCTTTCTTT
>-|TRBV6-1|-|TRBJ2-1
CASSTAGGNGEQFF
TGTGCCAGCAGTACCGCCGGAGGGAACGGTGAGCAGTTCTTC
>-|TRBV6-1|-|TRBJ2-1
CASRWRGNNEQFF
TGTGCCAGCAGATGGCGGGGCAACAATGAGCAGTTCTTC